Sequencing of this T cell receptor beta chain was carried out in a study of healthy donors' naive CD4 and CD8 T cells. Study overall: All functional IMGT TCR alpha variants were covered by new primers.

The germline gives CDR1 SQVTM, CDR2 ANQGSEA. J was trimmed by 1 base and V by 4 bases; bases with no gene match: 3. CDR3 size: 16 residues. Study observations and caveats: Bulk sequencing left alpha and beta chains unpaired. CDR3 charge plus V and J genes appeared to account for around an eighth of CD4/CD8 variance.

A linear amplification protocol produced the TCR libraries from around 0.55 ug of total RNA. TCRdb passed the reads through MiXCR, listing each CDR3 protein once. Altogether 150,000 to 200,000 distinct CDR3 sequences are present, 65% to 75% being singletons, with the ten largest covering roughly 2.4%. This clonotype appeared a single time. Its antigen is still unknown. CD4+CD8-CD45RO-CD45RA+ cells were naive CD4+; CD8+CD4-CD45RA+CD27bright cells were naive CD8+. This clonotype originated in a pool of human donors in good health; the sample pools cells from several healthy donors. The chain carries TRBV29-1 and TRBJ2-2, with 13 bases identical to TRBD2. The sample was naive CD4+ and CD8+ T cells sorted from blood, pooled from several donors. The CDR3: CSVVGLAGVNTGELFF. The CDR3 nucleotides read TGCAGCGTTGTAGGACTAGCGGGAGTGAACACCGGGGAGCTGTTTTTT.